These 5 T cell receptor beta chains share one sample of origin, sequenced in a study of T cell responses to AZD1222 COVID-19 vaccine (dated by TCRdb to the early 2020s). Per the publication, the time point label means: baseline before first vaccination. The library came from the immunoSEQ multiplex PCR assay. TCRdb's version of the immuneACCESS table is confined to in-frame rearrangements and falls short of the full clone set. An unresolved V gene accounts for under half of the shortfall where checked; the remainder is of unknown origin. The sample data list 90,000 or so clones, and 88% of these were observed just once. The ten largest clones take up approximately 15% of the sample. The starting material was peripheral blood, obtained on day 0 of AZD1222 vaccination. These receptor sequences come from an adult in good health.

The sample holds one count of this clone. The genes are TRBV19 and TRBJ2-6; D assignment may be TRBD1 or TRBD2 (5 bases each). In germline, CDR1 is LNHDA, CDR2 SQIVND (reference sequence). V lost 5 bases and J 4 bases, leaving 9 bases between the germline ends. CDR3 length: 14 residues. This chain's CDR3 is CASSLGTGANVLTF. In nucleotides, the CDR3 is TGTGCCAGTAGTCTAGGGACCGGGGCCAACGTCCTGACTTTC.

The chain uses TRBV28 and TRBJ1-2, with no clear D. From germline, CDR1 is MDHEN and CDR2 SYDVKM. Between the trimmed V and J ends, which lost 6 bases and 5 bases, there was a span of 4 bases. CDR3 length: 10 amino acids. CDR3 residues: CASSGYGYTF. DNA for the CDR3: TGTGCCAGCAGCGGATATGGCTACACCTTC.

The rearrangement links TRBV11-2 to TRBJ1-2; 7 bases align to TRBD1. CDR3 length equals 15 residues. CDR1 SGHAT and CDR2 FQNNGV come from the germline V gene. V shed 5 bases, J shed 2 bases, and the junction held 8 bases outside the gene matches. The CDR3 sequence: CASSPRTGMNYGYTF. CDR3 nucleotides: TGTGCCAGCAGCCCCCGGACAGGAATGAACTATGGCTACACCTTC.

The gene calls are TRBV5-1 and TRBJ1-4, with TRBD1 as a possible D gene (5 bases). The CDR3 runs to 21 residues. Germline V gene sequence: CDR1 SGHRS, CDR2 YFSETQ. V was clipped by 0 bases and J by 7 bases, with 31 bases between them. The DNA for the CDR3 is TGCGCCAGCAGCTTGGCCATTACACGGGACGGTCGCCTTCCTGGGGGTGAAAAACTGTTTTTT. This sequence encodes CASSLAITRDGRLPGGEKLFF.

This clone has just a few counts. V gene TRBV5-4 combines with J gene TRBJ1-1; D not resolved. The CDR3 totals 16 residues. Germline V gene data show CDR1 as SGHNT and CDR2 as YYREEE (reference sequence). V lost 4 bases to trimming and J lost 1 base, with 17 bases between them. CDR3 nucleotide sequence: TGTGCCAGCAGCGACGATGGGATTCAGACGAACACTGAAGCTTTCTTT. Translation: CASSDDGIQTNTEAFF.